This entry is about one T cell receptor (beta chain). The data belong to a study of OX40 agonist ivuxolimab in advanced cancers. Study-wide background: Hepatocellular carcinoma, melanoma, renal cell or head and neck cancer occurred in dose-escalation patients.

The V end lost 2 bases, the J end lost 5 bases, and 7 bases lay between the germline ends. Germline lookup yields CDR1 ENHRY and CDR2 SYGVKD. This CDR3 region has 13 residues. Data came from immunoSEQ multiplex PCR; TCRdb stores just in-frame clones and leaves some out. The sample lists 70,000 to 90,000 clones; 90% were seen once. V gene TRBV10-3 combines with J gene TRBJ2-1; D gene uncertain. This receptor was identified in an adult with an advanced solid tumor such as melanoma, head and neck, liver or kidney cancer. The sample consisted of CD4+ or CD8+ T cells sorted from blood, taken in a trial of the OX40 agonist ivuxolimab. For the CDR3, the DNA is TGTGCCATCAGTGAGGGACGCCACAATGAGCAGTTCTTC. Its protein product is CAISEGRHNEQFF.